This is a list of T cell receptor beta chains from one sample in a study of T cells in Graves' hyperthyroidism and ophthalmopathy. TCRdb ran MiXCR on the multiplex PCR reads and lists one entry per CDR3 protein. The table lists hundreds of thousands of distinct CDR3 sequences, under 25% of them singletons, with under 35% in the top ten. Sequenced: blood. Receptors were obtained from a man between 25 and 39 years old with Graves' ophthalmopathy. The CDR3 runs from the conserved cysteine through the conserved F or W. Each record gives: V gene, CDR3 length, clone size, J gene, D gene, CDR3 DNA, CDR3 protein. The D gene is left open where the match is weak. For some rows the clone size is stated as once, few or many, or as a class when expanded; others skip it.

TRBV15	15	NA	TRBJ2-5	NA	TGTGCCACCAGCAGATCGGCAGCCCCACGGGAGACCCAGTACTTC	CATSRSAAPRETQYF
TRBV27	16	many	TRBJ1-2	TRBD1	TGTGCCAGCAGTTCCCCTCAAGGGCAGGGGGTCTATGGCTACACCTTC	CASSSPQGQGVYGYTF
TRBV7-9	14	NA	TRBJ2-7	NA	TGTGCCAGCAGCTTAACGGACACTTCCTACGAGCAGTACTTC	CASSLTDTSYEQYF
TRBV11-2	12	NA	TRBJ2-3	NA	TGTGCCAGCAGCGTGAGGTTTGAAGCGCAGTATTTT	CASSVRFEAQYF
TRBV27	15	NA	TRBJ1-6	NA	TGTGCCAGCAGGGCCGGGAACTCCTATAATTCACCCCTCCACTTT	CASRAGNSYNSPLHF
TRBV27	15	NA	TRBJ2-3	TRBD2	TGTGCCAGCAGTCTGACTAGCCTTAGCACAGATACGCAGTATTTT	CASSLTSLSTDTQYF
TRBV6-6	16	NA	TRBJ2-1	NA	TGTGCCAGCAGTTACTCGCCTAGTTTGGTATACAATGAGCAGTTCTTC	CASSYSPSLVYNEQFF
TRBV6-1	13	NA	TRBJ2-7	NA	TGTGCCAGCAGTCCGGGACTCTCCTACAAGCAGTACTTC	CASSPGLSYKQYF
TRBV20-1	13	few	TRBJ2-7	TRBD1	TGCAGTGCACATCCGGGACAGGGTGCCGAGCAGTACTTC	CSAHPGQGAEQYF
TRBV20-1	9	many	TRBJ2-1	NA	TGCAGTCCGAGTCCCGAGCAGTTCTTC	CSPSPEQFF
TRBV7-9	14	few	TRBJ1-6	TRBD1	TGTGCCAGCAGCTTCACAGGGGCCGGTCTGGCTCTCCACTTT	CASSFTGAGLALHF
TRBV27	15	NA	TRBJ2-7	TRBD1	TGTGCCAGCAGCCTGACGACAGGGGGCAAGGCCGAGCAGTACTTC	CASSLTTGGKAEQYF
TRBV5-1	15	NA	TRBJ2-2	TRBD1	TGCGCCAGCACTTCGGACAGGGGGCGAACCGGGGAGCTGTTTTTT	CASTSDRGRTGELFF
TRBV12-3/TRBV12-4	14	NA	TRBJ2-5	NA	TGTGCCAGCAAACGGGACCTCCACCAAGAGACCCAGTACTTC	CASKRDLHQETQYF
TRBV6-1	13	few	TRBJ2-7	NA	TGTGCCAGCAGCGACCCCCTCCAAAGTGAGCAGTACTTC	CASSDPLQSEQYF
TRBV12-3/TRBV12-4	13	NA	TRBJ1-2	NA	TGTGCCAGCAGTTTAGAGGGCCGGTGGGGCTACACCTTC	CASSLEGRWGYTF
TRBV7-9	13	many	TRBJ1-1	NA	TGTGCCAGCAGCCGGACGGGGGACACTGAAGCTTTCTTT	CASSRTGDTEAFF
TRBV10-2	14	few	TRBJ1-2	NA	TGCGCCAGCAGTAACGGACCTACTAACTATGGCTACACCTTC	CASSNGPTNYGYTF
TRBV5-1	13	few	TRBJ2-4	NA	TGCGCCAGCAGCTTGGTCGGGGAAAACATTCAGTACTTC	CASSLVGENIQYF
TRBV30	15	NA	TRBJ1-1	NA	TGTGCCTGGAGTGTGGGGGGGAACATGAACACTGAAGCTTTCTTT	CAWSVGGNMNTEAFF
TRBV7-9	15	many	TRBJ2-4	NA	TGTGCCAGCAGCCCGAACCGGCGGGCCAAAAACATTCAGTACTTC	CASSPNRRAKNIQYF
TRBV10-3	14	many	TRBJ1-1	NA	TGTGCCATCAGTGAGAGAAACATGAACACTGAAGCTTTCTTT	CAISERNMNTEAFF
TRBV20-1	16	NA	TRBJ2-1	NA	TGCAGTGCTAGAGATCATGTGGGGTTAAGATGGAATGAGCAGTTCTTC	CSARDHVGLRWNEQFF
TRBV7-2	16	many	TRBJ2-7	NA	TGTGCCAGCAGCAAGGCGAACCGGGAATTCGCCTACGAGCAGTACTTC	CASSKANREFAYEQYF
TRBV10-2	15	NA	TRBJ2-3	TRBD1	TGCGCCACAACCTACACAGGGGGCCGGACAGATACGCAGTATTTT	CATTYTGGRTDTQYF
TRBV18	14	many	TRBJ1-5	NA	TGTGCCAGCTCATCCGGACAGATCAATCAGCCCCAGCATTTT	CASSSGQINQPQHF
TRBV7-9	14	few	TRBJ2-7	TRBD2	TGTGCCAGCAGCGAGTCCGGGAGGCGCTACGAGCAGTACTTC	CASSESGRRYEQYF
TRBV7-3	16	NA	TRBJ2-3	TRBD2	TGTGCCAGCAGCATGGGACTAGCGGGAGAGGGAGATACGCAGTATTTT	CASSMGLAGEGDTQYF
TRBV6-2/TRBV6-3	15	few	TRBJ1-1	TRBD1	TGTGCCAGCAGTTACGGAGGGGGCGGCCCCCGTTCAGCTTTCTTT	CASSYGGGGPRSAFF
TRBV20-1	15	many	TRBJ1-6	NA	TGCAGTGCTAGAGATCTTAGCGGAAATAATTCACCCCTCCACTTT	CSARDLSGNNSPLHF
TRBV24-1	17	many	TRBJ2-1	TRBD2	TGTGCCACCAGTGACCGGCGGACTAGCGGATACTACAATGAGCAGTTCTTC	CATSDRRTSGYYNEQFF
TRBV3-1	14	few	TRBJ2-7	NA	TGTGCCAGCAGCCGAGGTGCTGGGGCCTACGAGCAGTACTTC	CASSRGAGAYEQYF
TRBV7-3	18	many	TRBJ2-1	TRBD2	TGTGCCAGCAGTCCCATGGGGACTAGCGGGGGCCCCTACAATGAGCAGTTCTTC	CASSPMGTSGGPYNEQFF
TRBV7-9	13	many	TRBJ1-1	TRBD1	TGTGCCAGCAGGGACAGGACCCATTTACAAGCTTTCTTT	CASRDRTHLQAFF
TRBV20-1	14	NA	TRBJ1-4	NA	TGCAGTGCTAGAGATCTCGGGGGCCATGAAAAACTGTTTTTT	CSARDLGGHEKLFF
TRBV20-1	14	NA	TRBJ1-4	TRBD1	TGCAGTGCTAGGCCGGGACAGGGGGCCCAAGGTCTGTTTTTT	CSARPGQGAQGLFF
TRBV20-1	15	few	TRBJ2-3	TRBD1	TGCAGTGCTGAACACCCGACAGGGATGACAGATACGCAGTATTTT	CSAEHPTGMTDTQYF
TRBV7-2	16	few	TRBJ2-1	NA	TGTGCCAGCAAAGAACAGGGTTCCAACTCCTACAATGAGCAGTTCTTC	CASKEQGSNSYNEQFF
TRBV28	16	many	TRBJ2-2	NA	TGTGCCAGCAGTCCAGGGCCAAGTGGGAACACCGGGGAGCTGTTTTTT	CASSPGPSGNTGELFF
TRBV7-2	16	few	TRBJ2-1	TRBD2	TGTGCCAGCAGCTTACGTAGACTAGCGGACTACAATGAGCAGTTCTTC	CASSLRRLADYNEQFF
TRBV25-1	15	NA	TRBJ2-7	TRBD1	TGTGCCAGCAGTGGTCTGGGACAGGGGAACTACGAGCAGTACTTC	CASSGLGQGNYEQYF